This entry concerns a single TCR beta chain. The specificity of this receptor is unknown. Base quality data are lacking; no much larger clone is found one base away. From its cysteine to its phenylalanine, the CDR3 spans 14 amino acids. Only the CDR3 DNA is retained, 42 bases long and in frame from the first base. V is cut by 7 bases and J by 5 bases, and the space between the germline ends is 12 bases. CDR1 and CDR2 are drawn from the germline V gene (reference sequence): MNHEY, SMNVEV. The data were taken from a study of T cell changes during pregnancy in multiple sclerosis (dated by TCRdb to between 2018 and 2021). Study-wide context: In women with multiple sclerosis, the researchers looked at how the T cell repertoire shifted as pregnancy progressed.

The library came from the immunoSEQ multiplex PCR assay. Held by TCRdb, this immuneACCESS table contains in-frame sequences only and omits some clones. Under half of the omission traces to an unresolved V gene where checked; the cause of the rest is unknown. The sample records more than 55,000 clones, 90% to 95% of which are singletons. 1% to 1.5% of the sample rests with the top ten. The sequence was collected from a female donor in good health, enrolled as a control in a pregnancy study. The source material was peripheral blood, sampled after pregnancy. The chain was built from TRBV27 and TRBJ1-6, with TRBD1 as a weak D call on 5 bases. The DNA is as follows: TGTGCCAGCACTCTTAGCAGGGATAATTCACCCCTCCACTTT. Its protein product is CASTLSRDNSPLHF.